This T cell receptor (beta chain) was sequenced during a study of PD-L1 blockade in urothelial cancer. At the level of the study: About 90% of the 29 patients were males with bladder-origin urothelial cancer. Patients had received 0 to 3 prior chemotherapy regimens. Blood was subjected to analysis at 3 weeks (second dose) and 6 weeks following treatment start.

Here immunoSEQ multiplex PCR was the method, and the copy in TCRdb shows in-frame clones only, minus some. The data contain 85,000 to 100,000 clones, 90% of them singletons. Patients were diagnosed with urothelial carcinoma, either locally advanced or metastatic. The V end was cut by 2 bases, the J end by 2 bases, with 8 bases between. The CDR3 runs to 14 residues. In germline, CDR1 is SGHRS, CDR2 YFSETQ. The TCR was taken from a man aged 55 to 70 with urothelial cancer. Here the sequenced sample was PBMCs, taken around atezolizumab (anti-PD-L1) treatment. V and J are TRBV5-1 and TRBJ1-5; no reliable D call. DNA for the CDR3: TGCGCCAGCAGCTTTGCCGGGGGCAATCAGCCCCAGCATTTT. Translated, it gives CASSFAGGNQPQHF.